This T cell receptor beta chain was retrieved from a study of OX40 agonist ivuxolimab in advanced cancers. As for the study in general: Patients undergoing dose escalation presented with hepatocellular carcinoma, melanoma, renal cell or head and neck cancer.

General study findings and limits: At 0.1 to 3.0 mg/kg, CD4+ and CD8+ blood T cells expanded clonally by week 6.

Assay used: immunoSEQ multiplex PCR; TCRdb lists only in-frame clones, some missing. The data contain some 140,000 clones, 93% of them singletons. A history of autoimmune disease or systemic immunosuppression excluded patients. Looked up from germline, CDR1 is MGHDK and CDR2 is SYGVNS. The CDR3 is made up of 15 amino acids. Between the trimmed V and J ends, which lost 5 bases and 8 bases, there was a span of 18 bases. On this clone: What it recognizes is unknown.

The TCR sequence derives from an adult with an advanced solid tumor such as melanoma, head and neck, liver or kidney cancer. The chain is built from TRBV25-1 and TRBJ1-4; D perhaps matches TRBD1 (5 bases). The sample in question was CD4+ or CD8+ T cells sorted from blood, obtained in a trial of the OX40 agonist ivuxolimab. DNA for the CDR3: TGTGCCAGCAGTCCCCGGGACGGCTCTGGAGAAAAACTGTTTTTT. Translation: CASSPRDGSGEKLFF.